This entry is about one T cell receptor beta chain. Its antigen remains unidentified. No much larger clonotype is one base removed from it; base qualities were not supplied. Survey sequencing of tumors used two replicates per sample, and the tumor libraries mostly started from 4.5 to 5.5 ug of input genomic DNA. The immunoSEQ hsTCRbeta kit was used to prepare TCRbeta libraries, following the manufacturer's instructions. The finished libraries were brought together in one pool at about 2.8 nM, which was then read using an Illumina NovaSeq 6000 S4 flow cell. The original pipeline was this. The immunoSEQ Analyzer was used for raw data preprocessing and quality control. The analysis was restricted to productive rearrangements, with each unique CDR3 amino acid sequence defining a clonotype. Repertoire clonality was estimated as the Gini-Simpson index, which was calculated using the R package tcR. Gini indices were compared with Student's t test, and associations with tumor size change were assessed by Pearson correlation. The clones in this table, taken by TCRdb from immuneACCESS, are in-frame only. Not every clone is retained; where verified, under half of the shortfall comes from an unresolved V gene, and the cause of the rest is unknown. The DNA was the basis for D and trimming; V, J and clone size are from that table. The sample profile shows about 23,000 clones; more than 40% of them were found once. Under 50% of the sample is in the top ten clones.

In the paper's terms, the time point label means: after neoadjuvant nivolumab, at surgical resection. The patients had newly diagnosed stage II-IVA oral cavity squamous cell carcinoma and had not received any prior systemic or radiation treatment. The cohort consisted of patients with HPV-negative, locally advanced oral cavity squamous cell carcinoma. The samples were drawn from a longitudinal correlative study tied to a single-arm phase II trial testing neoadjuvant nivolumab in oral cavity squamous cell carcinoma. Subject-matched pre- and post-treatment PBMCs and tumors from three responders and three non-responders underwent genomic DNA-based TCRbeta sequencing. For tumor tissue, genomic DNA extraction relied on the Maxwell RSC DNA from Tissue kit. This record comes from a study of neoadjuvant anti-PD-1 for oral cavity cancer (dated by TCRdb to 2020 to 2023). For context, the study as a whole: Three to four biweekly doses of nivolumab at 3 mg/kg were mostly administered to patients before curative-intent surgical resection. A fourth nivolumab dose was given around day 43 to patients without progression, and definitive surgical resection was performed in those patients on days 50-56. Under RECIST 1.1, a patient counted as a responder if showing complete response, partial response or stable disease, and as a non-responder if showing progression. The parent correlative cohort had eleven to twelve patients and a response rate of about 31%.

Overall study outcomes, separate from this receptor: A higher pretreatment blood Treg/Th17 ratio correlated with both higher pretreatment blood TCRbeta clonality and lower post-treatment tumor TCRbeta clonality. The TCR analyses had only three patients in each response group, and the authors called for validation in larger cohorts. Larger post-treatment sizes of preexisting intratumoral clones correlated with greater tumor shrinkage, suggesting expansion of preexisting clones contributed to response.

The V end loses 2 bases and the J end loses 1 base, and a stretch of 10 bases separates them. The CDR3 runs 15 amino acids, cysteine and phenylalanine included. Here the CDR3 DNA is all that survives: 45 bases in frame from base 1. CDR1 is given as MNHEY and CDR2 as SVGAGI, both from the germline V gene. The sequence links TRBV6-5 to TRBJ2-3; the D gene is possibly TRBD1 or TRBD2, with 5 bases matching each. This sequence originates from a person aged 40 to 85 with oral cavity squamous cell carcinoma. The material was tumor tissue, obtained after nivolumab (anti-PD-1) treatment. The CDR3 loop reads CASSYRGVGTDTQYF. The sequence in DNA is TGTGCCAGCAGTTACAGGGGAGTAGGCACAGATACGCAGTATTTT.